The source of this T cell receptor beta chain is a study of response to subunit inactivated influenza vaccine. Whole-study findings and limits: It was suggested by the authors that few new T cells are recruited by each seasonal influenza vaccination.

TCRdb redid the calling of the RT-PCR reads with MiXCR, one entry per CDR3 protein. The sample includes around 470,000 distinct CDR3 sequences, roughly 7.9% of them seen just once. This clonotype was found a few times. Its specificity is not known. The source was PBMCs from blood, collected roughly 24 months after vaccination. The TCR was taken from a man between 45 and 75 years old who received an inactivated influenza vaccine.

The CDR3 sequence: CASRKGTYNEQFF. DNA of the CDR3: TGTGCCAGCAGAAAGGGGACTTACAATGAGCAGTTCTTC. The chain carries TRBV2 and TRBJ2-1, with a possible D match to TRBD2 (6 bases). V was shortened by 6 bases and J by 4 bases, with 10 bases between the two germline ends. Germline V gene sequence: CDR1 SNHLY, CDR2 FYNNEI. The CDR3 is 13 amino acids.